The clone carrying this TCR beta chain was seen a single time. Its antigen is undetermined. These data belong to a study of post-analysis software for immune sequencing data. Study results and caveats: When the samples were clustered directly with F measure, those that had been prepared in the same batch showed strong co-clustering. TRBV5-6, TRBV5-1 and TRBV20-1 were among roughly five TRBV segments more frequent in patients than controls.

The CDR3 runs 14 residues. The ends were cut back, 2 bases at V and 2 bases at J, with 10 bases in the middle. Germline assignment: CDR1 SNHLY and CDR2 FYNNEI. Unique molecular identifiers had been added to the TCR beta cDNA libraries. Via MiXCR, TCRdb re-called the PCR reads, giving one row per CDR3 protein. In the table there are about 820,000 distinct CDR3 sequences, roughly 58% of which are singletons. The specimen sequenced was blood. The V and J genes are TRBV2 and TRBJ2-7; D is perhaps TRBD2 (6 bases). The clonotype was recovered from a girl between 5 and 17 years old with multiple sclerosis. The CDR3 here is CASSESPGAYEQYF. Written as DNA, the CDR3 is TGTGCCAGCAGTGAATCACCGGGGGCCTACGAGCAGTACTTC.